This T cell receptor (beta chain) was retrieved from a study of T-cell reconstitution after alpha-beta-depleted transplantation in children. Trimming removed 9 bases from V and 2 bases from J, with 13 bases in between. Per the germline V gene, CDR1 is SGHTA and CDR2 is FQGTGA. CDR3 length: 14 amino acids. Study-level results: By about two months after transplant, alpha-beta T cells reportedly arose from several hundred graft clones that had expanded. The high TCRbeta diversity at day 60 in some patients came from surviving recipient T cells and thymic progenitors. A year had passed since transplant, and T-cell counts and diversity by then came mostly from newly produced T cells.

It was with unique molecular identifiers that the TCRbeta library was prepared. MiXCR was run by TCRdb on the PCR reads, yielding one entry per CDR3 protein. Of 200,000 to 300,000 distinct CDR3 sequences listed, roughly 25% were seen once; the top ten hold about 2.8%. In regard to this clonotype: What it binds is not known.

This chain uses TRBV7-3 with TRBJ2-2; TRBD1 is a possible D gene (6 bases). The receptor was isolated from a girl aged 2-15 years with Fanconi anemia, due to receive a stem cell transplant. Sample: PBMCs, taken before TCRalphabeta/CD19-depleted stem cell transplant. In DNA, the CDR3 is TGTGCCAGTGCACTGGGACACAACACCGGGGAGCTGTTTTTT. Residues: CASALGHNTGELFF.